The 8 T cell receptor beta chains listed next were all sequenced from one sample in a study of T-cell memory formation after mild COVID-19. TCRdb reprocessed the 5' RACE reads via MiXCR and lists one record per CDR3 protein. Among around 33,000 distinct CDR3 sequences listed, around 20% were seen once. Sequencing was done on a sample of PBMCs or a T cell subset sorted from them (not recorded which). The receptors here all came from an adult who had mild COVID-19 (a few samples of this study predate the infection). Cell type and time point are not known.

V and J are TRBV6-6 and TRBJ1-2; 8 bases are a match to TRBD1. The V gene end was trimmed by 2 bases and the J gene end by 6 bases; junction bases not matched to a gene: 2. CDR3 size: 13 residues. In germline, CDR1 is MNHNY, CDR2 SVGAGI (reference sequence). This CDR3 is CASSYTDRDGYTF. In nucleotides, the CDR3 is TGTGCCAGCAGTTACACGGACAGGGATGGCTACACCTTC.

This clonotype was counted many times. The chain employs TRBV5-5 and TRBJ2-1, with 7 bases identical to TRBD1. In germline, CDR1 is SGHKS, CDR2 YYEKEE (reference sequence). Unmatched junction bases numbered 9, after V lost 2 bases and J lost 10 bases. CDR3 size: 14 residues. The CDR3 DNA is TGTGCCAGCAGCTTTATCACAGGGGAAAGCGAGCAGTTCTTC. This sequence encodes CASSFITGESEQFF.

This clonotype was seen at least ten times. The genes are TRBV6-5 and TRBJ1-2; no clear D. Germline V gene sequence: CDR1 MNHEY, CDR2 SVGAGI. The CDR3 extends over 13 amino acids. V was clipped by 7 bases and J by 8 bases, with 17 bases between them. The CDR3 loop reads CASTYNGRDGYTF. The CDR3 bases are TGTGCCAGCACCTACAACGGGCGTGACGGCTACACCTTC.

This clonotype showed up many times. The chain couples TRBV4-3 to TRBJ2-1; a weak D match, TRBD2 (6 bases). From germline, CDR1 is LGHNA and CDR2 YSLEER. This CDR3 has 17 residues. With 0 bases removed from V and 7 bases from J, the gap between germline ends came to 19 bases. The CDR3 sequence is CASSQDFPGVYGNEQFF. Here the CDR3 DNA reads TGCGCCAGCAGCCAAGATTTCCCGGGAGTCTACGGGAATGAGCAGTTCTTC.

This clonotype was recorded once. The chain joins TRBV7-6 to TRBJ2-1; tentatively, D is TRBD1 or TRBD2 (6 bases each). Germline CDR1 is SGHVS and CDR2 is FNYEAQ. Trimming left V 4 bases short and J 5 bases short, with 15 bases between. The CDR3 totals 15 residues. The CDR3 protein is CASSSGGGRDNEQFF. In nucleotides, the CDR3 is TGTGCCAGCAGCTCCGGTGGGGGGCGAGACAATGAGCAGTTCTTC.

This clonotype has ten or more counts. The chain is built from TRBV6-5 and TRBJ1-5; D unresolved. Germline CDR1 MNHEY, CDR2 SVGAGI. The CDR3 loop spans 15 amino acids. Trimming shortened V by 6 bases and J by 0 bases, and 12 bases separated the two germline ends. The CDR3 loop reads CASRKGPNSNQPQHF. CDR3 coding DNA: TGTGCCAGCAGAAAAGGACCGAATAGCAATCAGCCCCAGCATTTT.

This clonotype was found many times. This chain connects TRBV12-3 or TRBV12-4 to TRBJ2-6; 9 nucleotides align to TRBD1. CDR3 length equals 17 residues. J was trimmed by 1 base and V by 6 bases; bases with no gene match: 7. The CDR3 here is CASRRGTGNSGANVLTF. The CDR3 DNA reads as TGTGCCAGCAGGCGCGGGACAGGGAATTCTGGGGCCAACGTCCTGACTTTC.

This clonotype was seen many times. The chain uses TRBV7-9 and TRBJ1-1, with D maybe TRBD1 (5 bases). With 5 bases removed from V and 3 bases from J, the gap between germline ends came to 10 bases. The CDR3 runs 13 residues. Germline V CDR1 and CDR2: SEHNR, FQNEAQ (reference sequence). The CDR3 DNA sequence: TGTGCCAGCAGCGTATCGGGGGACACTGAAGCTTTCTTT. The encoded protein is CASSVSGDTEAFF.